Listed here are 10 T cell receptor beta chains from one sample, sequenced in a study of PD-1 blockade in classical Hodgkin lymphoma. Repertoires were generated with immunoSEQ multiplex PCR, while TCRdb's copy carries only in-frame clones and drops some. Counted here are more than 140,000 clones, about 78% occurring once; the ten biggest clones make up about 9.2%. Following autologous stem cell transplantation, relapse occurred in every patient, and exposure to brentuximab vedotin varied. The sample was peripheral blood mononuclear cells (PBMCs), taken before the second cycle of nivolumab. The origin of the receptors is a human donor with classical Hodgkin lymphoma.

DNA of the CDR3: TGTGCCAGCAAAGGGGGCAGGGGGAGCACAGATACGCAGTATTTT. It encodes CASKGGRGSTDTQYF. The chain combines TRBV6-5 with TRBJ2-3; TRBD1 aligns across 7 bases. This CDR3 is built from 15 residues. The germline V gene encodes CDR1 MNHEY and CDR2 SVGAGI. V lost 7 bases to trimming and J lost 0 bases; unmatched junction nucleotides: 7.

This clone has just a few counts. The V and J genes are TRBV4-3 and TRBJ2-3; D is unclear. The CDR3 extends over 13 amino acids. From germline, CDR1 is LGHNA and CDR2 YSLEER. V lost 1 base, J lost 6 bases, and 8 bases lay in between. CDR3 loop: CASSQAFDDTQYF. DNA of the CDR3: TGCGCCAGCAGCCAAGCGTTTGACGATACGCAGTATTTT.

The CDR3 is CASIPRDGSYEQYF. CDR3 DNA: TGTGCCAGCATACCTCGGGACGGATCCTACGAGCAGTACTTC. V and J are TRBV6-1 and TRBJ2-7; D is perhaps TRBD1 or TRBD2 (5 bases each). The ends were cut back, 7 bases at V and 1 base at J, with 14 bases in the middle. There are 14 residues in the CDR3. In germline, CDR1 is MNHNS, CDR2 SASEGT.

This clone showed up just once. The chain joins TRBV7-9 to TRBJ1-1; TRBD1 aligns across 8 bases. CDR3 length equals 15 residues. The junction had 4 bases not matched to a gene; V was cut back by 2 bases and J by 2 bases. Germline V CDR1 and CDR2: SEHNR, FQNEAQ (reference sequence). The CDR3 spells CASSLRQGANTEAFF. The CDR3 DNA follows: TGTGCCAGCAGCTTAAGGCAGGGGGCTAACACTGAAGCTTTCTTT.

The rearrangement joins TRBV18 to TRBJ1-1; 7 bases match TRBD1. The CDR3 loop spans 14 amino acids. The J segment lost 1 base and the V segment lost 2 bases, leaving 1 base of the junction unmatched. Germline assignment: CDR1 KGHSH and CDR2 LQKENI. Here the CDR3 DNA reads TGTGCCAGCTCACCAGACAGGGAGAACACTGAAGCTTTCTTT. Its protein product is CASSPDRENTEAFF.

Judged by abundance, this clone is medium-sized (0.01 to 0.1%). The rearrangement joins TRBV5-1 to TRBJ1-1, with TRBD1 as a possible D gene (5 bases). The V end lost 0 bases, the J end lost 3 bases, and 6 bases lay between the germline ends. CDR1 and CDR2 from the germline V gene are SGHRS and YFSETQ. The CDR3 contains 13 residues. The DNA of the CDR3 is TGCGCCAGCAGCTTGGTGGGGGACACTGAAGCTTTCTTT. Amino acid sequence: CASSLVGDTEAFF.

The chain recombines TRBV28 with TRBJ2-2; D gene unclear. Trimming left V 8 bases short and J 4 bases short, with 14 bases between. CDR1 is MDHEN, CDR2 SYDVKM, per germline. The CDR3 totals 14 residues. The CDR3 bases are TGTGCCAGCGGGGTGGGATTGGGCACCGGGGAGCTGTTTTTT. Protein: CASGVGLGTGELFF.

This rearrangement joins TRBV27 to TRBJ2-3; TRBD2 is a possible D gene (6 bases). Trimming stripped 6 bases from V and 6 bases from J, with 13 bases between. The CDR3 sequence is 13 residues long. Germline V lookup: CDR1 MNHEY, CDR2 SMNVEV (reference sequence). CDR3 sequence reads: CASSGRGQDTQYF. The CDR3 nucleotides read TGTGCCAGCAGCGGGAGAGGGCAGGATACGCAGTATTTT.

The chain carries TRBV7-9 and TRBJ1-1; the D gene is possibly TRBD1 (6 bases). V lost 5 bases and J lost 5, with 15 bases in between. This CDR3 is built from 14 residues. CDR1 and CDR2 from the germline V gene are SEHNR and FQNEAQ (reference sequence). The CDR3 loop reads CASSTTGMVTEAFF. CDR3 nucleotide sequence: TGTGCCAGCAGCACCACAGGGATGGTAACTGAAGCTTTCTTT.

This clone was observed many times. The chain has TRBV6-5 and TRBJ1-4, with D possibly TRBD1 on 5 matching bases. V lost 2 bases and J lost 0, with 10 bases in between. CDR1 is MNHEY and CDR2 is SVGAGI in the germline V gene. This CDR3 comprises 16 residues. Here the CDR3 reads CASSYGLTATNEKLFF. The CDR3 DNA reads TGTGCCAGCAGTTACGGCTTGACAGCAACTAATGAAAAACTGTTTTTT.